This passage covers 4 T cell receptor beta chains from one sample sequenced in a study of blood T cells in healthy people across ages. Alongside a J-beta primer mix, a sample-barcoded 5' primer served in a second PCR lasting roughly 7 to 11 cycles. TCRdb re-analysed the 5' RACE reads in MiXCR, keeping a single row per CDR3 protein. Here the sample spans about 640,000 distinct CDR3 sequences, roughly 58% being singletons. Sequencing was carried out using blood. These receptors all stem from a man between 60 and 75 years old in good health.

The V and J genes are TRBV10-3 and TRBJ1-4; 7 bases are a match to TRBD1. Trimming cost V 4 bases and J 8 bases; bases outside gene matches: 4. CDR1 and CDR2 from the germline V gene are ENHRY and SYGVKD. This CDR3 contains 13 residues. This CDR3 reads CAISGGQDEKLFF. The DNA for the CDR3 is TGTGCCATCAGTGGAGGACAGGACGAAAAACTGTTTTTT.

This clonotype was recorded only once. The chain has TRBV4-2 and TRBJ2-4; TRBD2 is a possible D gene (6 bases). This CDR3 is 17 amino acids long. Per the germline V gene, CDR1 is LGHNA and CDR2 is YNFKEQ. The germline V and J ends were trimmed by 3 bases and 1 base, with 16 bases remaining between them. The CDR3 sequence: CASSHDLTSRAKNIQYF. The CDR3 nucleotides read TGTGCCAGCAGCCATGACCTGACTAGTCGGGCCAAAAACATTCAGTACTTC.

There are a few counts of this clonotype. The rearrangement joins TRBV27 to TRBJ2-5; TRBD1 might be the D (6 bases). The germline CDR1 and CDR2 sequences are MNHEY and SMNVEV (reference sequence). V shed 5 bases and J shed 2 bases, with 12 bases lying between them. The CDR3 totals 14 residues. The CDR3 reads CASSRWDIQETQYF. The CDR3 nucleotides read TGTGCCAGCAGTCGCTGGGACATACAAGAGACCCAGTACTTC.

The J gene is TRBJ2-7, the V gene TRBV3-1; D may be TRBD1 or TRBD2 (5 bases each). Per germline, CDR1 LGHDT and CDR2 YNNKEL (reference sequence). The CDR3 is made up of 15 amino acids. V lost 4 bases and J 4 bases, leaving 17 bases between the germline ends. The chain's CDR3 is CASSLRGADYYEQYF. The CDR3, as DNA: TGTGCCAGCAGCCTCAGAGGGGCGGATTATTACGAGCAGTACTTC.